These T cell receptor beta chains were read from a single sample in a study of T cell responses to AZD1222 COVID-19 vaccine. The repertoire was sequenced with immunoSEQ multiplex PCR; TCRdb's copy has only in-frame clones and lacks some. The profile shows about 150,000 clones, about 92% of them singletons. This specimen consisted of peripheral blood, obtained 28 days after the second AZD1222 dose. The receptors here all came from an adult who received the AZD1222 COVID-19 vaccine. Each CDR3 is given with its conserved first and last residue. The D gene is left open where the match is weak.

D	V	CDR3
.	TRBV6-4	CASSDEDGTKQFF
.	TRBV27	CASSLTPDRSNQPQHF
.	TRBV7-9	CASSWLTGIYGANVLTF
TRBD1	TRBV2	CASSGQGANGNTIYF
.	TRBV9	CASSVENPTGQFF
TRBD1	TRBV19	CASSAATGDKYF
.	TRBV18	CASSSSAGINYGYTF
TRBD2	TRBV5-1	CASSLGLADYEQYF
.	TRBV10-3	CAISEYLGSGQETQYF
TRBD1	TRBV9	CASSRQGRANTEAFF
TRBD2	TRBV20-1	CSASPGGWENEQFF
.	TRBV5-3	CARSFGGKGADTQYF
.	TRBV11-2	CASSRDKIARASYNEQFF
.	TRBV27	CASSFLGKVDTQYF
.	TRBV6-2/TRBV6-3	CASSYRGVYADTQYF
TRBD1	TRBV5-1	CASSLSGTGRPNEQFF
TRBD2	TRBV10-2	CASRVLAGVNTGELFF
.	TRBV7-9	CASSPAPRTDTQYF
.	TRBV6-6	CASSYSYGSNQPQHF
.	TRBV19	CASSTQGISEAFF
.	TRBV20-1	CSASFLEDTEAFF
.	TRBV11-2	CASSPTGFLRENTEAFF
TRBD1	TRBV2	CASTGQGLYEQYF